The 23 T cell receptor beta chains below all came from one sample that was sequenced in a study of blood T cell repertoires in COVID-19. Profiling relied on immunoSEQ multiplex PCR, and the TCRdb table lists in-frame clones only, not all of them. In the table there are about 190,000 clones, more than 85% of which are singletons. Specimen: peripheral blood. These receptors were taken from a man aged 25 to 40 with acute or convalescent COVID-19.

The chain recombines TRBV18 with TRBJ2-5, with D unclear. V shed 0 bases and J shed 4 bases, with 9 bases lying between them. The germline CDR1 and CDR2 sequences are KGHSH and LQKENI. This CDR3 has 14 residues. In DNA form, the CDR3 reads TGTGCCAGCTCACCACCTCGGGTTCGAGAGACCCAGTACTTC. This encodes CASSPPRVRETQYF.

The rearrangement joins TRBV7-9 to TRBJ1-2; 8 bases align to TRBD1. CDR3 size: 15 residues. Germline V gene sequence: CDR1 SEHNR, CDR2 FQNEAQ (reference sequence). With 4 bases clipped from V and 4 bases from J, the junction kept 8 bases outside the gene matches. The CDR3: CASSSATGGSYGYTF. The CDR3 bases are TGTGCCAGCAGCTCAGCTACAGGGGGGAGCTATGGCTACACCTTC.

This chain joins TRBV28 and TRBJ1-2, with D unclear. Trimming stripped 3 bases from V and 5 bases from J, with 7 bases between. Germline loops: CDR1 MDHEN, CDR2 SYDVKM. CDR3 length: 12 residues. The CDR3 spells CASSFSPYGYTF. The CDR3 region has the DNA TGTGCCAGCAGTTTTAGTCCATATGGCTACACCTTC.

V usage is TRBV6-5 and J usage is TRBJ1-1; TRBD1 might be the D (6 bases). The CDR3 covers 14 residues. V was pared by 7 bases and J by 0 bases, with 12 bases between. Germline CDR1 and CDR2: MNHEY and SVGAGI. CDR3 in amino acids: CASNRGHLNTEAFF. The CDR3 DNA follows: TGTGCCAGCAACCGGGGACACCTGAACACTGAAGCTTTCTTT.

The chain links TRBV12-5 to TRBJ1-2, with D hard to call. The CDR3 sequence is 12 residues long. Germline CDR1 is LGHNT and CDR2 is FRNRAP. V was shortened by 5 bases and J by 7 bases, with 11 bases between the two germline ends. CDR3 bases: TGTGCTAGTGGTCATTACGAGGCTGGCTACACCTTC. This encodes CASGHYEAGYTF. The full variable domain, its missing parts supplied by reference TRBV12-5 and TRBJ1-2, is DARVTQTPRHKVTEMGQEVTMRCQPILGHNTVFWYRQTMMQGLELLAYFRNRAPLDDSGMPKDRFSAEMPDATLATLKIQPSEPRDSAVYFCASGHYEAGYTFGSGTRLTVV.

The gene calls are TRBV28 and TRBJ1-2, with TRBD1 identical over 9 bases. The CDR3 extends over 18 amino acids. V was clipped by 4 bases and J by 8 bases; unmatched bases: 20. Per germline, CDR1 MDHEN and CDR2 SYDVKM. The CDR3 sequence is CASSSMGQGVKSYRGYTF. The CDR3 coding sequence is TGTGCCAGCAGTTCCATGGGACAGGGAGTCAAAAGCTACAGGGGCTACACCTTC.

The V call is TRBV6-5, the J call TRBJ1-2; D might be TRBD1 (6 bases). This CDR3 has 14 amino acids. Germline loops: CDR1 MNHEY, CDR2 SVGAGI. Trimming took 6 bases from V and 8 from J, leaving 19 bases between them. The CDR3 loop is CASRPSSGGKGYTF. The CDR3 DNA sequence: TGTGCCAGCAGGCCTTCTAGTGGGGGCAAAGGCTACACCTTC.

This clone occurred a few times. The V and J genes are TRBV7-3 and TRBJ1-2; TRBD1 matches at 7 bases. Germline V CDR1 and CDR2: SGHTA, FQGTGA. The J segment lost 6 bases and the V segment lost 4 bases, leaving 5 bases of the junction unmatched. CDR3 length: 13 residues. The chain's CDR3 is CASSSGQLDGYTF. CDR3 in DNA: TGTGCCAGCAGCTCGGGACAGTTGGATGGCTACACCTTC.

This chain connects TRBV20-1 to TRBJ2-2, with a weak D call TRBD1 (5 bases). Trimming shortened V by 3 bases and J by 9 bases, and 20 bases separated the two germline ends. This CDR3 is 15 amino acids long. CDR1 is DFQATT and CDR2 is SNEGSKA in the germline V gene (reference sequence). The CDR3 loop is CSASPMGPGSRELFF. The CDR3 bases are TGCAGTGCTAGTCCCATGGGGCCCGGTAGTCGGGAGCTGTTTTTT.

The J gene is TRBJ1-2, the V gene TRBV7-9; D ambiguous. Germline CDR1 is SEHNR and CDR2 is FQNEAQ (reference sequence). The V gene lost 1 base and the J gene lost 3 bases, with 6 bases spanning the gap. This CDR3 has 13 amino acids. CDR3 nucleotides: TGTGCCAGCAGCTTAGGCGTCCACTATGGCTACACCTTC. It codes for CASSLGVHYGYTF.

V is TRBV7-8 and J is TRBJ2-5; D ambiguous. This CDR3 contains 13 residues. CDR1 is SGHVS, CDR2 FQNEAQ, per germline. The germline V and J ends were trimmed by 1 base and 5 bases, with 8 bases remaining between them. The CDR3 DNA follows: TGTGCCAGCAGCTTAGTTAGCTACGAGACCCAGTACTTC. Protein product: CASSLVSYETQYF.

V and J are TRBV28 and TRBJ1-2; TRBD1 matches at 8 bases. V dropped 5 bases and J dropped 3; count of bases not matched to a gene: 5. The CDR3 extends over 14 amino acids. Germline assignment: CDR1 MDHEN and CDR2 SYDVKM. CDR3 sequence reads: CASSTTGADYGYTF. The DNA for the CDR3 is TGTGCCAGCAGTACGACAGGGGCGGACTATGGCTACACCTTC.

The V gene is TRBV9, the J gene TRBJ2-7, with TRBD1 matching 8 bases. Trimming at V came to 3 bases and at J to 4 bases, leaving 24 bases not matched to a gene. The CDR3 extends over 20 amino acids. Germline V CDR1 and CDR2: SGDLS, YYNGEE. The CDR3 sequence is CASSDPRGQDGSPSPYEQYF. DNA for the CDR3: TGTGCCAGCAGCGACCCCCGGGGACAGGATGGAAGCCCAAGCCCTTACGAGCAGTACTTC.

The chain links TRBV28 to TRBJ2-5, with D possibly matching TRBD1 (6 bases). The V end lost 3 bases, the J end lost 3 bases, and 17 bases lay between the germline ends. CDR1 is MDHEN and CDR2 is SYDVKM in the germline V gene. CDR3 length equals 16 residues. CDR3 region: CASSFQGRARKETQYF. The CDR3 DNA is TGTGCCAGCAGTTTCCAGGGGAGAGCGCGGAAAGAGACCCAGTACTTC.

V gene TRBV5-4 combines with J gene TRBJ1-1, with D possibly being TRBD1 (5 bases). CDR3 length equals 13 residues. V was pared by 7 bases and J by 1 base, with 11 bases between. Looked up from germline, CDR1 is SGHNT and CDR2 is YYREEE (reference sequence). CDR3 loop: CASRLGGNTEAFF. The CDR3 coding sequence is TGTGCCAGCCGCCTCGGGGGGAACACTGAAGCTTTCTTT.

V and J are TRBV20-1 and TRBJ1-1; D gene uncertain. The CDR3 covers 11 residues. Per the germline V gene, CDR1 is DFQATT and CDR2 is SNEGSKA (reference sequence). DNA for the CDR3: TGCAGCATGGGGAGAGGCACTGAAGCTTTCTTT. It is translated as CSMGRGTEAFF.

The chain carries TRBV30 and TRBJ1-1; possibly TRBD1 for D (5 bases). Trimming removed 0 bases from V and 6 bases from J, with 14 bases in between. The CDR3 contains 14 residues. The germline CDR1 and CDR2 sequences are GTSNPN and SVGIG (reference sequence). The CDR3 nucleotides are TGTGCCTGGAGTGTGCAGGGAGCTAGCGCTGAAGCTTTCTTT. Translating it yields CAWSVQGASAEAFF.

The chain recombines TRBV3-1 (or the pseudogene TRBV3-2) with TRBJ1-1; possibly TRBD1 for D (5 bases). V was shortened by 3 bases and J by 6 bases, with 14 bases between the two germline ends. Germline assignment: CDR1 LGHDT and CDR2 YNNKEL (reference sequence). This CDR3 contains 14 residues. This CDR3 is CASSQAQGRAEAFF. The CDR3 DNA reads as TGTGCCAGCAGCCAGGCTCAGGGCCGGGCTGAAGCTTTCTTT.

The chain is built from TRBV30 and TRBJ1-1; a possible D gene is TRBD1 (5 bases). The CDR3 extends over 15 amino acids. V was trimmed by 4 bases and J by 6 bases, leaving 21 bases between them. Germline assignment: CDR1 GTSNPN and CDR2 SVGIG (reference sequence). CDR3 sequence reads: CAWTPTWGVWAEAFF. The CDR3 DNA reads TGTGCCTGGACACCCACCTGGGGGGTCTGGGCTGAAGCTTTCTTT.

A remark on this clone: No DNA is shown, since the ends of the CDR3 on it are uncertain; the CDR3 is the one TCRdb lists. The genes are TRBV11-2 and TRBJ1-2; the table's D call TRBD1 went unverified against the DNA. CDR1 and CDR2 (germline): SGHAT, FQNNGV. The CDR3 is 12 amino acids long, termini counted. The CDR3 spells CASSLVGQGATF.

CDR3 coding DNA: TGTGCCTGGAGTGTACCAGAATTGATTTCCTCGCGGAGTGAAGCTTTCTTT. This encodes CAWSVPELISSRSEAFF. The chain carries TRBV30 and TRBJ1-1; unclear D gene. The germline V gene has CDR1 GTSNPN and CDR2 SVGIG (reference sequence). The germline V and J ends were trimmed by 0 bases and 7 bases, with 24 bases remaining between them. This CDR3 is built from 17 residues. The whole variable domain, remainder taken from reference TRBV30 and TRBJ1-1, is SQTIHQWPATLVQPVGSPLSLECTVEGTSNPNLYWYRQAAGRGLQLLFYSVGIGQISSEVPQNLSASRPQDRQFILSSKKLLLSDSGFYLCAWSVPELISSRSEAFFGQGTRLTVV.

The chain employs TRBV7-9 and TRBJ2-7; the D gene is possibly TRBD1 (5 bases). This CDR3 spans 12 amino acids. Germline loops: CDR1 SEHNR, CDR2 FQNEAQ (reference sequence). The V gene lost 3 bases and the J gene lost 2 bases, with 5 bases spanning the gap. The CDR3 nucleotides read TGTGCCAGCAGCTTCAGGGCCTACGAGCAGTACTTC. Its translation is CASSFRAYEQYF. The variable domain in full, with the rest retrieved from reference TRBV7-9 and TRBJ2-7, is DTGVSQNPRHKITKRGQNVTFRCDPISEHNRLYWYRQTLGQGPEFLTYFQNEAQLEKSRLLSDRFSAERPKGSFSTLEIQRTEQGDSAMYLCASSFRAYEQYFGPGTRLTVT.

The V and J genes are TRBV24-1 and TRBJ1-1; 10 nucleotides line up with TRBD1. The germline gives CDR1 KGHDR, CDR2 SFDVKD. The CDR3 is made up of 15 amino acids. The V gene end was trimmed by 4 bases and the J gene end by 1 base; junction bases not matched to a gene: 2. The CDR3 reads CATSERQGANTEAFF. DNA for the CDR3: TGTGCCACCAGTGAAAGACAGGGGGCGAACACTGAAGCTTTCTTT.